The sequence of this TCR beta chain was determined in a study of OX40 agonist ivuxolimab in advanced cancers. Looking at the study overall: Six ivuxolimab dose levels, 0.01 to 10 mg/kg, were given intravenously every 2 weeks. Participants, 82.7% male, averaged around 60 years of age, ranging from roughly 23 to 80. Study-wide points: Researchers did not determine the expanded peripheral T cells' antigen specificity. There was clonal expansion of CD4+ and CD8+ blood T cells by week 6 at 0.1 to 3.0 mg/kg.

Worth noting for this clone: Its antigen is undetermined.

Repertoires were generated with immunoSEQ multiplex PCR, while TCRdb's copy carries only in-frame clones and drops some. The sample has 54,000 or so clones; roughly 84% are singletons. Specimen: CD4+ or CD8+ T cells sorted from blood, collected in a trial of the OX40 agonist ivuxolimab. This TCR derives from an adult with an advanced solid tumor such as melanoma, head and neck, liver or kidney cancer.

For the CDR3, the DNA is TGTGCCAGCAGCTTGGATATTAACCGGGGCGAGCAGTACTTC. The encoded protein is CASSLDINRGEQYF. The chain combines TRBV5-5 with TRBJ2-7, with D perhaps matching TRBD2 (5 bases). The length of the CDR3 is 14 residues. Deletions cut 0 bases from V and 6 bases from J, with 13 bases between. The V gene's germline CDR1 is SGHKS and CDR2 YYEKEE (reference sequence).